The clone carrying this T cell receptor (beta chain) was picked up a small number of times. Antigen: not known. Described time point: sample taken at primary tumor resection. This entry belongs to a study of spatial heterogeneity in lung cancer. TCRdb processed the 5' RACE reads anew with MiXCR; each CDR3 protein has one entry. This sample has 15,000 to 20,000 distinct CDR3 sequences, with approximately 6.2% found just once. Study-level findings and limits: Intratumoral expanded alpha and beta TCR counts were found to track tumor mutation counts.

CDR3 length equals 16 residues. Germline V gene sequence: CDR1 SGHAT, CDR2 FQDESV (reference sequence). V was pared by 5 bases and J by 6 bases, with 12 bases of the junction left unmatched. The sequence was collected from a male donor with early-stage non-small cell lung cancer. This chain uses TRBV11-1 with TRBJ1-2; 10 bases are shared with TRBD1. Sample: lung tumor tissue, taken at surgery. This CDR3 is CASSQRGQGQTDGYTF. In DNA form, the CDR3 reads TGTGCCAGCAGCCAAAGGGGACAGGGGCAAACGGATGGCTACACCTTC.